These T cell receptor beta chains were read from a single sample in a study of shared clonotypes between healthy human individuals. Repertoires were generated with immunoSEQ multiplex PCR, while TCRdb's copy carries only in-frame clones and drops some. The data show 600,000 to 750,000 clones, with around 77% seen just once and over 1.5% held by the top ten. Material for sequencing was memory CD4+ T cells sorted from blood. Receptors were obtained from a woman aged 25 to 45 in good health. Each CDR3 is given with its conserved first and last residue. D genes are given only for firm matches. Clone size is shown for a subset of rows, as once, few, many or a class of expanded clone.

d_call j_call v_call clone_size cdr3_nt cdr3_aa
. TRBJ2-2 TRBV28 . TGTGCCAGCAGATCAGGGGCGAACACCGGGGAGCTGTTTTTT CASRSGANTGELFF
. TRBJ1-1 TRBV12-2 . TGTGCAAGTCGCTTATCAGGGTTCCACACTGAAGCTTTCTTT CASRLSGFHTEAFF
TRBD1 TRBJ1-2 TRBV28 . TGTGCCAGCAGTTTGGGCGGACAGGGGGAGAGTAACTATGGCTACACCTTC CASSLGGQGESNYGYTF
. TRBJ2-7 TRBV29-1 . TGCAGCGTTGAGTGGGCGTATTACCCCTACGAGCAGTACTTC CSVEWAYYPYEQYF
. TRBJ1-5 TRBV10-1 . TGCGCCAGCAGTGAGGGCGGCGGTCAGCCCCAGCATTTT CASSEGGGQPQHF
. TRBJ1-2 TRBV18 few TGTGCCAGCTCACCGACCGAGGGGGGCTATGGCTACACCTTC CASSPTEGGYGYTF
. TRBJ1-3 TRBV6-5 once TGTGCCAGCAGTTACTCCAGACAGATCTCTGGAAACACCATATATTTT CASSYSRQISGNTIYF
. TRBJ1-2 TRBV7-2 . TGTGCCAGCAGCTTCCAGGGATCATCCTATGGCTACACCTTC CASSFQGSSYGYTF
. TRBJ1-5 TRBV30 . TGTGCCTGGAGTGCGGGGAGCAATCAGCCCCAGCATTTT CAWSAGSNQPQHF
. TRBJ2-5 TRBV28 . TGTGCCAGCAACCAGCAGGGGATGTTTAGTGAGACCCAGTACTTC CASNQQGMFSETQYF
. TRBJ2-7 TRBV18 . TGTGCCAGCTCTCAAAATTCGGGTCGGGCCCACGAGCAGTACTTC CASSQNSGRAHEQYF
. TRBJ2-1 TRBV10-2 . TGCGCCAGCAGGGGGGACCGCCCACAAGATGAGCAGTTCTTC CASRGDRPQDEQFF
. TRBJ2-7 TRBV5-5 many TGTGCCAGCAGCGAAGAAACAGGTTTCCTCTACGAGCAGTACTTC CASSEETGFLYEQYF
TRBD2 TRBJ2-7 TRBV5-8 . TGTGCCAGCAGATTTCCGGGGGGAGGGTACGAGCAGTACTTC CASRFPGGGYEQYF
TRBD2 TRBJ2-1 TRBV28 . TGTGCCAGCAGTTCCCCGACTAGCGGGGCCTACAATGAGCAGTTCTTC CASSSPTSGAYNEQFF
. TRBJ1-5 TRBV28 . TGTGCCAGCAGTACAACCAAGGGGGATAGCAATCAGCCCCAGCATTTT CASSTTKGDSNQPQHF
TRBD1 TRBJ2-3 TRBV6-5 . TGTGCCAGCAGAGGGACAGCAGATACGCAGTATTTT CASRGTADTQYF
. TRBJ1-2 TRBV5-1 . TGCGCCAGCAGCTTGTCAGTGAAAAGCGGACAGAACTATGGCTACACCTTC CASSLSVKSGQNYGYTF
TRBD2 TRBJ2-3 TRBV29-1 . TGCAGCGTTTCTAGCGGGAGGGCCCCACAGTATTTT CSVSSGRAPQYF
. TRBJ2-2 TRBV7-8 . TGTGCCAGCAGCCCACGGTACAGGGAGAACACCGGGGAGCTGTTTTTT CASSPRYRENTGELFF
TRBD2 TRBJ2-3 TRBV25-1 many TGTGCCAGCAGTGAGTCCGGGACTAGCGGGCCCTCAGATACGCAGTATTTT CASSESGTSGPSDTQYF
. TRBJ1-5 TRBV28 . TGTGCCAGCAGTTTGAGGCCCAATCAGCCCCAGCATTTT CASSLRPNQPQHF
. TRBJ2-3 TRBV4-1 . TGCGCCAGCAGCTCTCCGCTTCCGGATACGCAGTATTTT CASSSPLPDTQYF
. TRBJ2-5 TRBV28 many TGTGCCAGCTCCTCCTCGGGGACGGAGACCCAGTACTTC CASSSSGTETQYF
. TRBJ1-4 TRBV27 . TGTGCCAGCAGTTCCCCAGGGACAACTAATGAAAAACTGTTTTTT CASSSPGTTNEKLFF
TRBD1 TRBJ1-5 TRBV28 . TGTGCCAGCAGTTACAGGGGCGAGCAGCCCCAGCATTTT CASSYRGEQPQHF
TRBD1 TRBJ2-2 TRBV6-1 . TGTGCCAGCAGTGCACAGGGGGCGAACACCGGGGAGCTGTTTTTT CASSAQGANTGELFF
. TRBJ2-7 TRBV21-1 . TGTGCCAGCAGCAAACCCATATACGAGCAGTACTTC CASSKPIYEQYF
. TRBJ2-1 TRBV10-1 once TGCGCCAGCAGTGAGGGCAGCCGGTCCGAGCAGTTCTTC CASSEGSRSEQFF
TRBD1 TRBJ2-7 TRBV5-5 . TGTGCCAGCAGCTTGGGGGACAGGGGGGCCGAGCAGTACTTC CASSLGDRGAEQYF
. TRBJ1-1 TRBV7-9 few TGTGCCAGCACGGGGGGGCTGGGCACTGAAGCTTTCTTT CASTGGLGTEAFF
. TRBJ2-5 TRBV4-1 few TGCGCCAGCAGCCCTGGGGGGCACCCAGATGGGGAGACCCAGTACTTC CASSPGGHPDGETQYF
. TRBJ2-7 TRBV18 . TGTGCCAGCTCACCACCCGGGATGCGCGAGCAGTACTTC CASSPPGMREQYF
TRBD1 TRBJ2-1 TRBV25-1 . TGTGCCAGCAGCAACAGGGGAGACCTGTTCTTC CASSNRGDLFF
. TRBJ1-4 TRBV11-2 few TGTGCCAGCAGCTCCTTAGGGACCGCGAAGAATGAAAAACTGTTTTTT CASSSLGTAKNEKLFF
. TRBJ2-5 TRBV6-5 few TGTGCCAGCAGTGGACCCAGGGGACGTGGGGAGACCCAGTACTTC CASSGPRGRGETQYF
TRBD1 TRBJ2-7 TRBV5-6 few TGTGCCAGCAGCCCGGGGGACAGGGGGTCCTACGAGCAGTACTTC CASSPGDRGSYEQYF
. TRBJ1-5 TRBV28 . TGTGCCAGCAGTTTTGGGGGGGAGAGCAATCAGCCCCAGCATTTT CASSFGGESNQPQHF
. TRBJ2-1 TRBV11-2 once TGTGCCAGCAGCTTTGGGCTGACCTCTGGAGAGCAGTTCTTC CASSFGLTSGEQFF
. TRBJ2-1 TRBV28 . TGTGCCAGCAGTTTCGCCATGGGGATTAACAATGAGCAGTTCTTC CASSFAMGINNEQFF
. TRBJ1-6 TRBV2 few TGTGCCAGCAGTGCTCCTAATTCACCCCTCCACTTT CASSAPNSPLHF
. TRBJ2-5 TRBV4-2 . TGTGCCAGCAGCCCCGGGACCTACCTCCAAGAGACCCAGTACTTC CASSPGTYLQETQYF